A single sample gave rise to the 19 T cell receptor beta chains below, sequenced in a study of CD8 T cells in Susac syndrome. Reverse transcription of 0.5 to 1 ug RNA was carried out with random hexamers. TCRdb re-derived calls from the immunoSEQ multiplex PCR reads in MiXCR, one entry per CDR3 protein. The table shows some 100,000 distinct CDR3 sequences, with roughly 96% occurring only once. The specimen sequenced was CD8+ T cells from PBMCs. These receptors were collected from a human donor with Susac syndrome.

The rearrangement uses TRBV29-1 and TRBJ2-1; tentative D call: TRBD1 (5 bases). CDR1 is SQVTM, CDR2 ANQGSEA, per germline. V was cut by 6 bases and J by 6 bases, with 21 bases left in between. CDR3 length equals 15 residues. The CDR3 DNA reads as TGCAGCGTGTACCTTGACAGTCCCTCCCTCAATGAGCAGTTCTTC. Protein: CSVYLDSPSLNEQFF.

The chain uses TRBV29-1 and TRBJ1-2; 10 nucleotides match TRBD1. Germline-derived CDR1 and CDR2 are SQVTM and ANQGSEA. This CDR3 contains 13 residues. Unmatched junction bases numbered 7, after V lost 4 bases and J lost 8 bases. CDR3 sequence reads: CSVGGQGLMGYTF. The CDR3 DNA reads TGCAGCGTTGGGGGACAGGGGCTTATGGGCTACACCTTC. Together with reference TRBV29-1 and TRBJ1-2, the CDR3 gives the full variable domain: SAVISQKPSRDICQRGTSLTIQCQVDSQVTMMFWYRQQPGQSLTLIATANQGSEATYESGFVIDKFPISRPNLTFSTLTVSNMSPEDSSIYLCSVGGQGLMGYTFGSGTRLTVV.

This sequence joins TRBV28 and TRBJ2-5, with D possibly TRBD2 on 7 matching bases. Trimming shortened V by 5 bases and J by 6 bases, and 16 bases separated the two germline ends. The CDR3 has 14 amino acids. CDR1 and CDR2 (germline): MDHEN, SYDVKM. CDR3 bases: TGTGCCAGCAGTCCCTGGGGGGGCCCTAAGACCCAGTACTTC. Protein: CASSPWGGPKTQYF.

The chain combines TRBV5-4 with TRBJ2-1; TRBD2 aligns across 10 bases. V lost 5 bases, J lost 7 bases, and 6 bases stayed unmatched. Germline lookup yields CDR1 SGHNT and CDR2 YYREEE (reference sequence). CDR3 length equals 14 residues. The CDR3 nucleotides are TGTGCCAGCAGGGACCTAGCGGGAGCAAATGAGCAGTTCTTC. It yields the protein CASRDLAGANEQFF.

The J gene is TRBJ2-7, the V gene TRBV12-3 or TRBV12-4; no reliable D call. The V gene lost 4 bases and the J gene lost 0 bases, with 13 bases spanning the gap. The CDR3 covers 15 residues. Written as DNA, the CDR3 is TGTGCCAGCAGTTCCTGGGTCCGAAGCTCCTACGAGCAGTACTTC. This gives the protein CASSSWVRSSYEQYF.

The J gene is TRBJ2-1, the V gene TRBV9; TRBD1 aligns across 8 bases. From germline, CDR1 is SGDLS and CDR2 YYNGEE. V trimming: 2 bases; J trimming: 4 bases; junction bases outside the gene matches: 5. The CDR3 is made up of 15 amino acids. The CDR3 nucleotides are TGTGCCAGCAGCGTTTCCGGGACAGGATACAATGAGCAGTTCTTC. Its translation: CASSVSGTGYNEQFF. Variable domain in full (rest from reference TRBV9 and TRBJ2-1): DSGVTQTPKHLITATGQRVTLRCSPRSGDLSVYWYQQSLDQGLQFLIQYYNGEERAKGNILERFSAQQFPDLHSELNLSSLELGDSALYFCASSVSGTGYNEQFFGPGTRLTVL.

The chain combines TRBV14 with TRBJ1-5; D might be TRBD1 (6 bases). V lost 4 bases and J 4 bases, leaving 14 bases between the germline ends. Germline CDR1 and CDR2: SGHDN and FVKESK. This CDR3 comprises 15 residues. As DNA, the CDR3 is TGTGCCAGCAGCCCCACCGGGCAGGGGAATCAGCCCCAGCATTTT. It encodes CASSPTGQGNQPQHF.

V is TRBV12-3 or TRBV12-4 and J is TRBJ2-1, with TRBD1 matching over 7 bases. CDR3 size: 15 residues. Trimming removed 3 bases from V and 3 bases from J; junction bases left unmatched: 5. This CDR3 is CASSFAAGGYNEQFF. The CDR3 DNA sequence: TGTGCCAGCAGTTTTGCCGCAGGGGGCTACAATGAGCAGTTCTTC.

The CDR3 loop reads CASSPSSTQGGEQYF. The CDR3 DNA follows: TGTGCCAGCTCACCTTCCTCGACGCAAGGAGGCGAGCAGTACTTC. This rearrangement joins TRBV18 to TRBJ2-7; the D gene is possibly TRBD2 (5 bases). The CDR3 extends over 15 amino acids. Trimming shortened V by 3 bases and J by 6 bases, and 18 bases separated the two germline ends. Per the germline V gene, CDR1 is KGHSH and CDR2 is LQKENI.

J is TRBJ2-7 and V is TRBV20-1; perhaps TRBD1 as D (6 bases). Germline V gives CDR1 DFQATT, CDR2 SNEGSKA (reference sequence). This CDR3 spans 15 amino acids. The ends were cut back, 4 bases at V and 0 bases at J, with 16 bases in the middle. This CDR3 is CSATDRQASSYEQYF. Written as DNA, the CDR3 is TGCAGTGCTACAGACCGACAGGCGAGCTCCTACGAGCAGTACTTC.

The rearrangement joins TRBV20-1 to TRBJ2-4; D may be TRBD1 or TRBD2 (5 bases each). Germline V gives CDR1 DFQATT, CDR2 SNEGSKA (reference sequence). This CDR3 is built from 15 residues. V lost 0 bases, J lost 8 bases, and 17 bases lay in between. CDR3 sequence: CSARDSAGTSHIQYF. The CDR3 region has the DNA TGCAGTGCTAGAGATTCGGCCGGGACCAGTCACATTCAGTACTTC.

V is TRBV5-4 and J is TRBJ1-4; D unclear. The CDR3 has 12 residues. V was trimmed by 3 bases and J by 3 bases, leaving 3 bases between them. Germline loops: CDR1 SGHNT, CDR2 YYREEE (reference sequence). CDR3 bases: TGTGCCAGCAGCTCCCCTAATGAAAAACTGTTTTTT. Amino acids: CASSSPNEKLFF. Together with reference TRBV5-4 and TRBJ1-4, the CDR3 gives the full variable domain: ETGVTQSPTHLIKTRGQQVTLRCSSQSGHNTVSWYQQALGQGPQFIFQYYREEENGRGNFPPRFSGLQFPNYSSELNVNALELDDSALYLCASSSPNEKLFFGSGTQLSVL.

This chain joins TRBV4-1 and TRBJ2-7, with TRBD1 matching over 9 bases. V shed 3 bases and J 7 bases; nucleotides not matched to a gene: 13. Looked up from germline, CDR1 is MGHRA and CDR2 is YSYEKL. This CDR3 is 16 amino acids long. DNA for the CDR3: TGCGCCAGCAGCCAGAACAGGGGGCTGACAGGTGGGGAGCAGTACTTC. Translating gives CASSQNRGLTGGEQYF.

This clonotype has only one observation. V gene TRBV25-1 combines with J gene TRBJ2-3; 14 nucleotides align to TRBD2. V dropped 0 bases and J dropped 3; count of bases not matched to a gene: 5. Looked up from germline, CDR1 is MGHDK and CDR2 is SYGVNS. This CDR3 is 18 amino acids long. The CDR3 loop reads CASSEYFGTSGGTDTQYF. In nucleotides, the CDR3 is TGTGCCAGCAGTGAATATTTTGGGACTAGCGGGGGAACAGATACGCAGTATTTT.

The chain uses TRBV27 and TRBJ1-5, with a possible D match to TRBD1 (6 bases). CDR3 length: 17 amino acids. The ends were cut back, 2 bases at V and 5 bases at J, with 19 bases in the middle. The germline V gene has CDR1 MNHEY and CDR2 SMNVEV (reference sequence). The CDR3 DNA sequence: TGTGCCAGCAGTTTAACCCCACCAGGGGTTCCCGATCAGCCCCAGCATTTT. It is translated as CASSLTPPGVPDQPQHF.

The V gene is TRBV21-1, the J gene TRBJ2-7; the DNA was not compared with TRBD1, the D call given in the table. TRBV21-1 represents a pseudogene. The CDR3 sequence is 14 residues long. CDR3 sequence reads: CASPPRTVPGEQYF. The CDR3 coding sequence is TGTGCCAGCCCCCCCCGGACCGTACCGGGCGAGCAGTACTTC.

The genes are TRBV27 and TRBJ2-1; TRBD1 might be the D (6 bases). The germline V and J ends were trimmed by 8 bases and 1 base, with 15 bases remaining between them. The CDR3 totals 15 residues. Germline V lookup: CDR1 MNHEY, CDR2 SMNVEV (reference sequence). The CDR3 reads CASRPIGGSYNEQFF. The DNA for the CDR3 is TGTGCCAGCCGCCCTATAGGGGGTTCCTACAATGAGCAGTTCTTC.

The chain recombines TRBV6-6 with TRBJ2-3, with 8 positions matching TRBD2. CDR1 is MNHNY, CDR2 SVGAGI, per germline (reference sequence). The CDR3 runs 14 residues. With 10 bases clipped from V and 5 bases from J, the junction kept 11 bases outside the gene matches. As DNA, the CDR3 is TGTGCCACCCTCTTGCCGGGACTAGTAGATACGCAGTATTTT. This translates into CATLLPGLVDTQYF.

J is TRBJ2-7 and V is TRBV12-3 or TRBV12-4; D is unresolved. The CDR3 totals 14 residues. Trimming cost V 4 bases and J 3 bases, with 13 bases left between them. The CDR3 here is CASSSASDDYEQYF. The CDR3 DNA is TGTGCCAGCAGTTCCGCGTCGGACGACTACGAGCAGTACTTC.